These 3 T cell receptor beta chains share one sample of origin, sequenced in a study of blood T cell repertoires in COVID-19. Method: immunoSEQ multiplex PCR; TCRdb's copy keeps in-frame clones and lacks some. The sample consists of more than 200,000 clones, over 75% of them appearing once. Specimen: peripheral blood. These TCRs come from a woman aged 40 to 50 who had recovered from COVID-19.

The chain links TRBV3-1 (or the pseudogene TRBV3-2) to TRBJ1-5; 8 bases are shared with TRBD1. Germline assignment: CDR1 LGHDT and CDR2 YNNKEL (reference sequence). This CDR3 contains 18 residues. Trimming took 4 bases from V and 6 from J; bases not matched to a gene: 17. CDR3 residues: CASSPHSDRGWIGQPQHF. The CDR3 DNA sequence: TGTGCCAGCAGCCCGCACAGCGACAGGGGTTGGATTGGTCAGCCCCAGCATTTT.

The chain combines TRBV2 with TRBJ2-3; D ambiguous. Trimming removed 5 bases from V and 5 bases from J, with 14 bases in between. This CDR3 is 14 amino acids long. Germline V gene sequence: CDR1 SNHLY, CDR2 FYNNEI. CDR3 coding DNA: TGTGCCAGCAGTAGGTCCCAGGATATAGATACGCAGTATTTT. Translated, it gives CASSRSQDIDTQYF.

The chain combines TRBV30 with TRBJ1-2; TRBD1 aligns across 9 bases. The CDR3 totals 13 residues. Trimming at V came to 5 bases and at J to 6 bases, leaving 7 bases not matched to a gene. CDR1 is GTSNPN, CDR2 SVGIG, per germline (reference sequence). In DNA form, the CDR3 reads TGTGCCTGGGGGACAGGGTGGTGGAATGGCTACACCTTC. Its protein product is CAWGTGWWNGYTF. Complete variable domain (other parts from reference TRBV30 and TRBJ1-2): SQTIHQWPATLVQPVGSPLSLECTVEGTSNPNLYWYRQAAGRGLQLLFYSVGIGQISSEVPQNLSASRPQDRQFILSSKKLLLSDSGFYLCAWGTGWWNGYTFGSGTRLTVV.